This T cell receptor beta chain was identified in a study of shared clonotypes between healthy human individuals. This clone was found a few times. The split of CD4+ cells yielded CD45RA+ naive and CD45RA-negative memory subsets. Every immunoSEQ plate was one replicate of a subset's evenly spread DNA. Repertoires were generated with immunoSEQ multiplex PCR, while TCRdb's copy carries only in-frame clones and drops some. The sample records 190,000 or so clones, 66% being singletons. Unmatched junction bases numbered 4, after V lost 6 bases and J lost 3 bases. The CDR3 runs to 13 residues. CDR1 and CDR2 (germline): SGHNT, YENEEA.

The clonotype originates from a man aged 25-45 years in good health. What was sequenced was memory CD4+ T cells sorted from blood. The subset: CD45RA-negative fraction. This chain uses TRBV11-3 with TRBJ2-5; 7 bases fit TRBD2. CDR3 bases: TGTGCCAGCAGTGGGACTAACGAAGAGACCCAGTACTTC. Its translation: CASSGTNEETQYF.